The clone carrying this T cell receptor (beta chain) was found a few times. The sample originates from a study of blood T cell repertoires in COVID-19. Generated by immunoSEQ multiplex PCR, the TCRdb table keeps only in-frame clones and is missing some. The sample has around 150,000 clones; 81% are singletons. Sequenced sample: peripheral blood. The receptor's source is a woman between 55 and 75 years old with active or convalescent COVID-19.

CDR3 protein: CASSLKGTEAFF. In nucleotides, the CDR3 is TGTGCCAGCAGCTTAAAGGGGACTGAAGCTTTCTTT. V and J are TRBV7-6 and TRBJ1-1, with a tentative D call TRBD1 (5 bases). CDR3 length: 12 amino acids. CDR1 and CDR2 from the germline V gene are SGHVS and FNYEAQ. Trimming took off 2 bases at V and 5 bases at J, with 6 bases between the two ends.